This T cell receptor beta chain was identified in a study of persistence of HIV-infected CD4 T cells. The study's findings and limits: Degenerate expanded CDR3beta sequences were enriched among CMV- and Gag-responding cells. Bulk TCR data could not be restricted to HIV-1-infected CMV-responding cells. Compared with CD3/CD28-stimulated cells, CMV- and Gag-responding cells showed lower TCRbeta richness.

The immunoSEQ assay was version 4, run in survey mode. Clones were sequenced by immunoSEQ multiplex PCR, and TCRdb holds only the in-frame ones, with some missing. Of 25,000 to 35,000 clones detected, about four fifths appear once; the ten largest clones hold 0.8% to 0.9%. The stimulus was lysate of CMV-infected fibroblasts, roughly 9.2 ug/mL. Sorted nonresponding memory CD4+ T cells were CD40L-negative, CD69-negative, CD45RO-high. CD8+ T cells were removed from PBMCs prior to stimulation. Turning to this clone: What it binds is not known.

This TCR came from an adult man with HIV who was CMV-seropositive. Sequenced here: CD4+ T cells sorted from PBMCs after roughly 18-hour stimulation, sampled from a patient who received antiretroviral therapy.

The CDR3 spells CASNSNNEQFF. The CDR3 DNA reads as TGTGCCAGCAACAGTAACAATGAGCAGTTCTTC. J is TRBJ2-1 and V is TRBV12-3 or TRBV12-4; D gene unclear. With 7 bases removed from V and 5 bases from J, the gap between germline ends came to 6 bases. The CDR3 contains 11 residues.